This T cell receptor beta chain was found in a study of beta chain features in type 1 diabetes. Study-level points and caveats: There was no resolution here of whether HLA type influences TCRB rearrangement.

What was sequenced were expressed TCRB transcripts, since all of the isolated RNA had been reverse transcribed. Assay used: immunoSEQ multiplex PCR; TCRdb lists only in-frame clones, some missing. Of fewer than 350,000 clones detected, about 8% appear once; the ten largest clones hold approximately 0.93%. Germline V gives CDR1 PRHDT, CDR2 FYEKMQ (reference sequence). The CDR3 has 11 residues. This clone was seen repeatedly, ten times or more. Its antigen is unidentified. The junction does not match germline at one end; this may be a read error. This TCR was recovered from a woman between 18 and 29 years old in good health. The rearrangement links TRBV13 to TRBJ2-5; D gene unclear. The specimen sequenced was central memory CD4+ T cells from blood. CDR3 nucleotides: TGTGCCAGCAGCTTGCAAGGGACCCAGTACTTC. It specifies CASSLQGTQYF.